These 7 T cell receptor beta chains came from one sample sequenced in a study of CD8+ T cells in alopecia areata. Extracted from the samples, RNA was reverse transcribed into cDNA to serve as the sequencing template. Clones were sequenced by immunoSEQ multiplex PCR, and TCRdb holds only the in-frame ones, with some missing. This sample has some 220,000 clones, with more than 45% found just once. Described treatment: oral pan-JAK inhibitor, 5-10 mg twice daily. Sequences were derived from CD4+ T cells sorted from blood, sampled at week 4, from a patient treated with tofacitinib. These receptors originate from a human donor with alopecia areata.

J is TRBJ2-2 and V is TRBV7-2, with 13 bases fitting TRBD2. Germline V gene lookup returns CDR1 SGHTA and CDR2 FQGNSA. V trimming: 4 bases; J trimming: 4 bases; junction bases outside the gene matches: 3. The CDR3 loop spans 16 amino acids. The CDR3 region has the DNA TGTGCCAGCAGCTCAGGACTAGCGGGGGTCACCGGGGAGCTGTTTTTT. Encoded protein: CASSSGLAGVTGELFF.

The rearrangement uses TRBV30 and TRBJ2-3; D gene ambiguous. The CDR3 length is 11 residues. The germline gives CDR1 GTSNPN, CDR2 SVGIG (reference sequence). Deletions cut 4 bases from V and 5 bases from J, with 7 bases between. CDR3 in DNA: TGTGCCTGGACTAAGCAAGATACGCAGTATTTT. This gives the protein CAWTKQDTQYF.

The chain recombines TRBV29-1 with TRBJ2-1; D not certain. The CDR3 covers 8 residues. Germline V CDR1 and CDR2: SQVTM, ANQGSEA. The DNA of the CDR3 is TGCAGTACAGAAGAGCAGTTCTTC. As protein: CSTEEQFF.

The rearrangement joins TRBV30 to TRBJ2-3; tentatively, D is TRBD2 (6 bases). Germline V CDR1 and CDR2: GTSNPN, SVGIG (reference sequence). The length of the CDR3 is 12 residues. V was cut by 5 bases and J by 2 bases, with 8 bases left in between. CDR3 DNA sequence: TGTGCCTGGGGGACTTACACAGATACGCAGTATTTT. Translating it yields CAWGTYTDTQYF.

V is TRBV7-6 and J is TRBJ2-2, with 8 bases that match TRBD1. Germline trimming cut 5 bases from V and 1 base from J; bases unmatched to any gene: 0. The CDR3 is made up of 14 amino acids. CDR1 and CDR2 (germline): SGHVS, FNYEAQ. CDR3 in DNA: TGTGCCAGCAGCGGGACAGGGAACACCGGGGAGCTGTTTTTT. It codes for CASSGTGNTGELFF.

V is TRBV30 and J is TRBJ1-5, with TRBD1 matching 8 bases. J lost 5 bases, V lost 2 bases, and 2 bases had no gene match. CDR3 length equals 13 residues. CDR1 is GTSNPN and CDR2 is SVGIG in the germline V gene (reference sequence). CDR3 coding DNA: TGTGCCTGGAGTTTCAGGGGGCATCAGCCCCAGCATTTT. Residues: CAWSFRGHQPQHF.

In nucleotides, the CDR3 is TGTGCCTGGAGTGCGCTGGTTGGGACCGGGGAGCTGTTTTTT. It encodes CAWSALVGTGELFF. J is TRBJ2-2 and V is TRBV30; no firm D call. V was trimmed by 1 base and J by 5 bases, leaving 11 bases between them. This CDR3 spans 14 amino acids. Germline CDR1 reads GTSNPN; CDR2 reads SVGIG (reference sequence).